This record concerns one T cell receptor beta chain sequence. CDR1 is MDHEN and CDR2 is SYDVKM in the germline V gene. V lost 2 bases and J lost 1, with 15 bases in between. The CDR3 loop spans 17 amino acids. This sample is part of a study of blood T cells in healthy people across ages. The authors ran a second PCR of 7 to 11 cycles using a sample-barcoded 5' primer and a J-beta primer mix. TCRdb processed the 5' RACE reads anew with MiXCR; each CDR3 protein has one entry. Of about 780,000 distinct CDR3 sequences detected, about 45% appear once; the ten largest clones hold around a sixth. This rearrangement joins TRBV28 to TRBJ2-4; D possibly corresponds to TRBD2 (7 bases). Sequenced input: blood. This clonotype was obtained from an elderly man in good health. The CDR3 loop reads CASSLVGGDGAKNIQYF. CDR3 DNA sequence: TGTGCCAGCAGTTTAGTAGGGGGGGATGGCGCCAAAAACATTCAGTACTTC.